Each of the 30 T cell receptor beta chains below was sequenced from the same sample in a study of T cells expressing NK-cell markers. Using the 5' RACE reads, TCRdb records one entry per CDR3 protein without DNA. The listing records just under 150,000 distinct CDR3 sequences. Sequenced input: blood T cells: a sorted CD56 or NKG2C T cell subset, CD4+ or CD8+ T cells, or bulk PBMC T cells (not recorded which). The receptor set was obtained from a man aged 18 to 29 in good health.

The chain recombines TRBV9 with TRBJ2-3. This CDR3 is built from 13 residues. The germline V gene encodes CDR1 SGDLS and CDR2 YYNGEE. The CDR3 sequence: CASSVATADTQYF.

CDR3 sequence: CASNSLSGSNDIQYF. This chain links TRBV28 with TRBJ2-4; TCRdb picks TRBD2, but there is no DNA to check that call. Germline-derived CDR1 and CDR2 are MDHEN and SYDVKM. The CDR3 spans 15 residues.

This rearrangement joins TRBV20-1 to TRBJ1-5; TCRdb selects TRBD1, and the lack of DNA leaves this call unchecked. Germline V gene sequence: CDR1 DFQATT, CDR2 SNEGSKA (reference sequence). There are 15 residues in the CDR3. CDR3 residues: CSARESGFGNQPQHF.

The chain couples TRBV5-4 to TRBJ2-7; TCRdb indicates TRBD1, and absent DNA this call remains unverified. The CDR3 runs to 15 residues. The V gene's germline CDR1 is SGHNT and CDR2 YYREEE (reference sequence). CDR3 sequence reads: CASSLTGTGVGEQYF.

This chain uses TRBV19 with TRBJ2-2; TCRdb lists TRBD1, though no DNA is available to test this call. This CDR3 has 16 residues. The germline gives CDR1 LNHDA, CDR2 SQIVND (reference sequence). The CDR3: CASSRTTDSNTGELFF.

The chain combines TRBV12-3 or TRBV12-4 with TRBJ2-5. The CDR3 is 18 residues long. The CDR3 is CASISPIPGLVGQETQYF.

This sequence joins TRBV4-1 and TRBJ2-3; the D call of TRBD2 rests on TCRdb alone, since no DNA is present to check it. CDR3 length: 17 amino acids. Germline V lookup: CDR1 MGHRA, CDR2 YSYEKL. The CDR3 spells CASSQVASAGRTDTQYF.

The rearrangement uses TRBV4-3 and TRBJ2-2; TCRdb returns TRBD2, unconfirmable since there is no DNA. The CDR3 is 14 residues long. The V gene's germline CDR1 is LGHNA and CDR2 YSLEER. The CDR3 is CASSHATSTGELFF.

The V and J genes are TRBV5-6 and TRBJ2-1; TCRdb reports TRBD1, a call that lacks DNA to check it against. The CDR3 has 16 residues. Germline loops: CDR1 SGHDT, CDR2 YYEEEE. CDR3 residues: CASSSWDRESYNEQFF.

The chain has TRBV15 and TRBJ2-5; the TCRdb call, TRBD2, lacks DNA for checking. This CDR3 contains 15 residues. Germline V gene lookup returns CDR1 LNHNV and CDR2 YYDKDF (reference sequence). The CDR3: CATSSGPGGGETQYF.

The chain carries TRBV4-1 and TRBJ2-5. The CDR3 is made up of 12 amino acids. In germline, CDR1 is MGHRA, CDR2 YSYEKL. The chain's CDR3 is CASNQDQETQYF.

V is TRBV2 and J is TRBJ2-5; with no DNA, the TCRdb D assignment of TRBD1 cannot be verified. Germline V gene sequence: CDR1 SNHLY, CDR2 FYNNEI. CDR3 length: 14 amino acids. CDR3 protein: CAASGRDTQETQYF.

The chain has TRBV12-3 or TRBV12-4 and TRBJ2-7. The CDR3 spans 14 residues. The chain's CDR3 is CASSLAGKFYEQYF.

The genes are TRBV4-1 and TRBJ2-1; the TRBD1 assignment by TCRdb is unverifiable without DNA. Germline V gene lookup returns CDR1 MGHRA and CDR2 YSYEKL. This CDR3 is built from 16 residues. This CDR3 is CASSLRGDRGRNEQFF.

The chain uses TRBV7-9 and TRBJ2-5. Germline values: CDR1 SEHNR, CDR2 FQNEAQ (reference sequence). This CDR3 is 14 amino acids long. The CDR3: CASSLERQKETQYF.

The rearrangement links TRBV20-1 to TRBJ2-5; checking the TCRdb D call of TRBD1 is not possible without DNA. The CDR3 runs 14 residues. Germline values: CDR1 DFQATT, CDR2 SNEGSKA (reference sequence). CDR3 sequence: CSARPGDPQETQYF.

This chain links TRBV11-2 with TRBJ2-1; TCRdb reports TRBD2, a call that lacks DNA to check it against. The germline CDR1 and CDR2 sequences are SGHAT and FQNNGV. The CDR3 is made up of 13 amino acids. Here the CDR3 reads CAGRVEGDNEQFF.

The chain employs TRBV27 and TRBJ2-3; as DNA is missing, the TRBD2 call by TCRdb cannot be tested. CDR1 MNHEY and CDR2 SMNVEV come from the germline V gene (reference sequence). This CDR3 has 16 residues. CDR3 amino acids: CASSLSRSGRTDTQYF.

The V gene is TRBV15, the J gene TRBJ2-2; lacking DNA, the TRBD1 call made by TCRdb goes unchecked. Per the germline V gene, CDR1 is LNHNV and CDR2 is YYDKDF (reference sequence). The CDR3 has 13 residues. CDR3 protein: CATGQGITGELFF.

The chain employs TRBV15 and TRBJ2-1. This CDR3 is built from 13 residues. Germline V gene data show CDR1 as LNHNV and CDR2 as YYDKDF (reference sequence). The CDR3: CATGLGSYNEQFF. Full variable domain (missing parts from reference TRBV15 and TRBJ2-1): DAMVIQNPRYQVTQFGKPVTLSCSQTLNHNVMYWYQQKSSQAPKLLFHYYDKDFNNEADTPDNFQSRRPNTSFCFLDIRSPGLGDTAMYLCATGLGSYNEQFFGPGTRLTVL.

V is TRBV7-8 and J is TRBJ2-5; the TCRdb D gene call, TRBD2, has no DNA to confirm it. CDR3 length: 18 amino acids. The germline V gene has CDR1 SGHVS and CDR2 FQNEAQ. The CDR3 sequence is CASSPSSGRAFQRMTQYF.

This chain joins TRBV4-3 and TRBJ2-1; lacking DNA, the TRBD1 call made by TCRdb goes unchecked. This CDR3 is 11 amino acids long. Germline V gene lookup returns CDR1 LGHNA and CDR2 YSLEER. CDR3 sequence reads: CASGIGGFLFF.

This rearrangement joins TRBV6-6 to TRBJ1-4. Germline V gene lookup returns CDR1 MNHNY and CDR2 SVGAGI (reference sequence). The CDR3 spans 13 residues. CDR3 protein: CASKTLTNEKLFF.

The chain uses TRBV13 and TRBJ1-1. The CDR3 is made up of 14 amino acids. CDR1 is PRHDT, CDR2 FYEKMQ, per germline (reference sequence). The CDR3 reads CASNNRGGGTEAFF.

The rearrangement uses TRBV6-5 and TRBJ1-2; the D call of TRBD1 rests on TCRdb alone, since no DNA is present to check it. Germline CDR1 MNHEY, CDR2 SVGAGI. The CDR3 runs to 14 residues. CDR3 amino acids: CASSYSPGGGGYTF.

The genes are TRBV29-1 and TRBJ2-1; the TRBD1 assignment by TCRdb is unverifiable without DNA. CDR3 length equals 16 residues. The germline CDR1 and CDR2 sequences are SQVTM and ANQGSEA. This chain's CDR3 is CSVEGPAELSYNEQFF.

The chain is built from TRBV5-1 and TRBJ2-3. Germline CDR1 reads SGHRS; CDR2 reads YFSETQ. The CDR3 is 15 amino acids. CDR3 loop: CASAMVSGGTDTQYF.

The rearrangement links TRBV4-3 to TRBJ2-7; lacking DNA, the TRBD1 call made by TCRdb goes unchecked. Germline V gives CDR1 LGHNA, CDR2 YSLEER. CDR3 size: 15 residues. This CDR3 is CASSQGPPGAYEQYF.

The gene calls are TRBV9 and TRBJ1-4; TCRdb's D call of TRBD1 is untestable without DNA. The germline CDR1 and CDR2 sequences are SGDLS and YYNGEE. The CDR3 runs 14 residues. The CDR3 here is CASSVGGGDEKLFF.

The rearrangement links TRBV30 to TRBJ1-5; TCRdb's D call of TRBD1 is untestable without DNA. The CDR3 loop spans 14 amino acids. Germline assignment: CDR1 GTSNPN and CDR2 SVGIG (reference sequence). The CDR3: CAWASGIGNQPQHF.